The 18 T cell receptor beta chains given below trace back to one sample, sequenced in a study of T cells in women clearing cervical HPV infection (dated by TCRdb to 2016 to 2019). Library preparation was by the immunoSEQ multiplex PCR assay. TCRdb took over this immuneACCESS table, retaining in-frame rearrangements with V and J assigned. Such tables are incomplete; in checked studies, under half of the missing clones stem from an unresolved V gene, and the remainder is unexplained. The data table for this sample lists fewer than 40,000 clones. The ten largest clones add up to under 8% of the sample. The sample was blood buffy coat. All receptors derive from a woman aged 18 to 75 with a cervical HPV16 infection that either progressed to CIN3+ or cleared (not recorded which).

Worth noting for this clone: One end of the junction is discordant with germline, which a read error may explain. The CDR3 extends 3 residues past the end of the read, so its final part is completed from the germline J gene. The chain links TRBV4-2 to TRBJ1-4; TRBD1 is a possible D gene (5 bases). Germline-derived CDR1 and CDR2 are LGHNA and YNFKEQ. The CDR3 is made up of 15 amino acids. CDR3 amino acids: CASSLSGKNNEKLFF. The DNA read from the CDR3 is TGCGCCAGCAGCCTATCAGGGAAAAATAATGAAAAA.

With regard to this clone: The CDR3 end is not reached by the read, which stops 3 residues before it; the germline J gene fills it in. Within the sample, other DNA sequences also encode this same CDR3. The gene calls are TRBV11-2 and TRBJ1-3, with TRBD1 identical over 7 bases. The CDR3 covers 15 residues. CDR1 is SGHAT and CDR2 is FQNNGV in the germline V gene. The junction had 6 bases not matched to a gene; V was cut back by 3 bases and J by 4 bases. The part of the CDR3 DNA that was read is TGTGCCAGCAGCTTTTCAGGGGGTGTGGGAAACACC. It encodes CASSFSGGVGNT. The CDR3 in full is CASSFSGGVGNTIYF.

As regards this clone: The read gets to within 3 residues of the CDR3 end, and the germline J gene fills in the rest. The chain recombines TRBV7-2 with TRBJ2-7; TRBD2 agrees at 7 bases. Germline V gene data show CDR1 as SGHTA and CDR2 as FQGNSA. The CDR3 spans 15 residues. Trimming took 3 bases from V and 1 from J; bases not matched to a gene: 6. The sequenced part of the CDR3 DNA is TGTGCCAGCAGCTTGGATGGACTAGAATCCTACGAG. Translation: CASSLDGLESYE. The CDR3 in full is CASSLDGLESYEQYF. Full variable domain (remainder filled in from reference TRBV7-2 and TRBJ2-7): GAGVSQSPSNKVTEKGKDVELRCDPISGHTALYWYRQSLGQGLEFLIYFQGNSAPDKSGLPSDRFSAERTGGSVSTLTIQRTQQEDSAVYLCASSLDGLESYEQYFGPGTRLTVT.

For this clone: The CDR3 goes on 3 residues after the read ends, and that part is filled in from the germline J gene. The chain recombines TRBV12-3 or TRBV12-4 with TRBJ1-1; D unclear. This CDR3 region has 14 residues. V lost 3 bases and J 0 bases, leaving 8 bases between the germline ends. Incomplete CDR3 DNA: TGTGCCAGCAGTTTCCAGTACATGAACACTGAA. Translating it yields CASSFQYMNTE. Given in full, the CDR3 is CASSFQYMNTEAFF.

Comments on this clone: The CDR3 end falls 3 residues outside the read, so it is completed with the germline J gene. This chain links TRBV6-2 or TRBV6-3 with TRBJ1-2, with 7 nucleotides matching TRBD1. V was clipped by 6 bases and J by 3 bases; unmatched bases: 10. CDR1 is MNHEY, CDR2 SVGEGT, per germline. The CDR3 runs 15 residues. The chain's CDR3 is CASRFNRGIHYGYTF. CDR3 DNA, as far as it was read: TGTGCCAGCAGATTCAACAGGGGAATCCACTATGGC.

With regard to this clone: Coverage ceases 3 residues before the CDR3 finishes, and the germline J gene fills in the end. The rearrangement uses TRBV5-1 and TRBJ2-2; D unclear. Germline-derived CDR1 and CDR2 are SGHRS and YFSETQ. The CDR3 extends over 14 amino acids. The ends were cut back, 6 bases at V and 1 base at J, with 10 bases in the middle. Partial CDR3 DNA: TGCGCCAGCACCCAGCCAGGGAACACCGGGGAG. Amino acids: CASTQPGNTGE. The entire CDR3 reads CASTQPGNTGELFF.

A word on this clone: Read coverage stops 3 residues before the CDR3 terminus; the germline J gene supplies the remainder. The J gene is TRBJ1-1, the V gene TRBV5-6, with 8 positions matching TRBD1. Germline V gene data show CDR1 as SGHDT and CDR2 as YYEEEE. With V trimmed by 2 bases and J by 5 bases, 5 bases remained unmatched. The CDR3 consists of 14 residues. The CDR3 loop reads CASSFGTGNTEAFF. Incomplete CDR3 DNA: TGTGCCAGCAGCTTTGGGACAGGTAATACTGAA.

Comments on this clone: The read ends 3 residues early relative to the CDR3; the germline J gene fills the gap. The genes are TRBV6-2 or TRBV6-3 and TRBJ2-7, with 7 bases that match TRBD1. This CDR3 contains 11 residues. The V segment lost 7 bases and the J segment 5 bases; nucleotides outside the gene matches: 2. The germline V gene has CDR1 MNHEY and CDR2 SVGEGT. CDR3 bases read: TGTGCCAGCACCGACAGGGACGAG. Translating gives CASTDRDE. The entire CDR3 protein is CASTDRDEQYF.

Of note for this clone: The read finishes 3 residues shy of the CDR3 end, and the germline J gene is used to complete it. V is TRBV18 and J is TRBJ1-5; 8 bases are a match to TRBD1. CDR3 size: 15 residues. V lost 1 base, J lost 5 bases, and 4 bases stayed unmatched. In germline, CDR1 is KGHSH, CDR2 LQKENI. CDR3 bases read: TGTGCCAGCTCACCACGCGACAGGGGCGATCAGCCC. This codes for CASSPRDRGDQP. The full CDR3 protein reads CASSPRDRGDQPQHF. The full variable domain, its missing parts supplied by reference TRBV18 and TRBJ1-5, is NAGVMQNPRHLVRRRGQEARLRCSPMKGHSHVYWYRQLPEEGLKFMVYLQKENIIDESGMPKERFSAEFPKEGPSILRIQQVVRGDSAAYFCASSPRDRGDQPQHFGDGTRLSIL.

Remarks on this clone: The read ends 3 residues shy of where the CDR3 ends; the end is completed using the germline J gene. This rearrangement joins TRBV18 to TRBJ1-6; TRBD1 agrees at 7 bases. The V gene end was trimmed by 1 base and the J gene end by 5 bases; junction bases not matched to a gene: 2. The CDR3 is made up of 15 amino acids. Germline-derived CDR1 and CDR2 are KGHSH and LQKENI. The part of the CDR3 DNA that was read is TGTGCCAGCTCACCACAAGGACAGGATAATTCACCC. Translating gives CASSPQGQDNSP. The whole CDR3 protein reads CASSPQGQDNSPLHF.

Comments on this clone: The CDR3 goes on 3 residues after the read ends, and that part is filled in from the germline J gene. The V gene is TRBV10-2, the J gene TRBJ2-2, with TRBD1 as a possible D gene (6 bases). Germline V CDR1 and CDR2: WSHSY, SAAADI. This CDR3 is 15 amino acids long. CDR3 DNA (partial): TGCGCCAGCAGTGAGGTCTACAGGGAGAATTCACCG. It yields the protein CASSEVYRENSP. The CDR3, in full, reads CASSEVYRENSPLFF.

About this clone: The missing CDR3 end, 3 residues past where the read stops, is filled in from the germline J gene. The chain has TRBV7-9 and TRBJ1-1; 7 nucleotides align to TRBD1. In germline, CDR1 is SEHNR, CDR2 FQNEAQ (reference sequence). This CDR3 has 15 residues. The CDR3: CASRPDREGPIPAFF. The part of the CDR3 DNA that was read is TGTGCCAGCAGGCCCGACAGGGAAGGGCCTATTCCC. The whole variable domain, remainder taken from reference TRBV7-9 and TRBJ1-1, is DTGVSQNPRHKITKRGQNVTFRCDPISEHNRLYWYRQTLGQGPEFLTYFQNEAQLEKSRLLSDRFSAERPKGSFSTLEIQRTEQGDSAMYLCASRPDREGPIPAFFGQGTRLTVV.

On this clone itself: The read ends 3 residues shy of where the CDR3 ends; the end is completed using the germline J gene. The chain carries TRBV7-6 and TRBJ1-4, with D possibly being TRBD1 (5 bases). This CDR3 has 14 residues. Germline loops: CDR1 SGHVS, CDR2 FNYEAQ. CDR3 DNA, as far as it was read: TGTGCCAGCAGCCCACGACAGTCCAATTCACCA. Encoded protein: CASSPRQSNSP. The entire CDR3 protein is CASSPRQSNSPLFF.

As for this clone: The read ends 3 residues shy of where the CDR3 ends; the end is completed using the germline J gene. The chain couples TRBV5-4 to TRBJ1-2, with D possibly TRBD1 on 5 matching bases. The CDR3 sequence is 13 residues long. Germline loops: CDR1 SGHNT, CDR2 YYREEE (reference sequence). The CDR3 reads CASSLVWGDGYTF. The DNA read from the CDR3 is TGTGCCAGCAGCTTAGTATGGGGGGACGGC.

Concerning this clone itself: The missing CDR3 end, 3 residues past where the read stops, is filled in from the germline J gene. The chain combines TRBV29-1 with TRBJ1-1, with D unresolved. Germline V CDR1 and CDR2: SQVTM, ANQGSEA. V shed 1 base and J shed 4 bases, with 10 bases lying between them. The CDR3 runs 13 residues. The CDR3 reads CSVEVGRGTEAFF. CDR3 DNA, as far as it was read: TGCAGCGTTGAAGTGGGTCGGGGCACTGAA.

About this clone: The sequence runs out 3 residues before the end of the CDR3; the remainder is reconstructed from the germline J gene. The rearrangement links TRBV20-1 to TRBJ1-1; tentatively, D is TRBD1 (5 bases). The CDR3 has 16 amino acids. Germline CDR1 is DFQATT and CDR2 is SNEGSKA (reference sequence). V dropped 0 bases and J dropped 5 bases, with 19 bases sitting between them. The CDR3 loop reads CSARDRRGGLGTEAFF. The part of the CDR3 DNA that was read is TGCAGTGCTAGAGACCGAAGGGGAGGTTTAGGGACTGAA.

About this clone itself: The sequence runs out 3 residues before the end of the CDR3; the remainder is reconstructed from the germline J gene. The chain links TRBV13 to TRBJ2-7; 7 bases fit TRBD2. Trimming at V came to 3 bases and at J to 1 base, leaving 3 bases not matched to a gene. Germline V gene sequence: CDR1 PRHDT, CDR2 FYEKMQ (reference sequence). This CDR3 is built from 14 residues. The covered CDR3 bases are TGTGCCAGCAGCTTGGGGCGGGGGTCCTACGAG. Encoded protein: CASSLGRGSYE. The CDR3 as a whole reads CASSLGRGSYEQYF.

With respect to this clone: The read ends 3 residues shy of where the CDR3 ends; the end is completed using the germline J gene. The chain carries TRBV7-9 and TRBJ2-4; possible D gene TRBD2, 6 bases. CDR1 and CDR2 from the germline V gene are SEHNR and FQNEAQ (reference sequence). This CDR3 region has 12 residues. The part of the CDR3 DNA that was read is TGTGCCAGCTTGCGGGATAACTATGGT. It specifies CASLRDNYG. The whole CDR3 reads CASLRDNYGQYF. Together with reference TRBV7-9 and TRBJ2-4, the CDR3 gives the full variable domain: DTGVSQNPRHKITKRGQNVTFRCDPISEHNRLYWYRQTLGQGPEFLTYFQNEAQLEKSRLLSDRFSAERPKGSFSTLEIQRTEQGDSAMYLCASLRDNYGQYFGAGTRLSVL.